The 19 T cell receptor beta chains reported below all come from one sample, sequenced in a study of blood T cell repertoires in COVID-19. Sequenced by immunoSEQ multiplex PCR; TCRdb stores in-frame clones only, minus some. The table includes roughly 160,000 clones, approximately 90% detected once. Input material: peripheral blood. The source of these receptors is a man between 18 and 35 years old with acute or convalescent COVID-19.

The chain has TRBV2 and TRBJ2-2; 8 bases map to TRBD1. Germline CDR1 SNHLY, CDR2 FYNNEI. The CDR3 sequence is 13 residues long. With V trimmed by 11 bases and J by 4 bases, 6 bases remained unmatched. CDR3 coding DNA: TGTGCCGGGATGACAGGGGTCACCGGGGAGCTGTTTTTT. Translation gives CAGMTGVTGELFF.

The chain joins TRBV7-9 to TRBJ1-1, with 8 bases identical to TRBD1. The ends lost 5 bases at V and 6 bases at J; junction bases unmatched: 11. The CDR3 has 15 amino acids. Germline CDR1 SEHNR, CDR2 FQNEAQ (reference sequence). The CDR3 loop reads CASSPRTGSRAEAFF. The DNA of the CDR3 is TGTGCCAGCAGCCCCCGGACAGGGAGTAGGGCTGAAGCTTTCTTT.

The chain carries TRBV7-9 and TRBJ1-6; 7 bases fit TRBD1. Trimming cost V 5 bases and J 9 bases; bases outside gene matches: 10. The germline CDR1 and CDR2 sequences are SEHNR and FQNEAQ (reference sequence). This CDR3 comprises 15 residues. Here the CDR3 reads CASSEGGRASSPLHF. CDR3 sequence (DNA): TGTGCCAGCAGCGAAGGGGGCAGGGCCTCTTCACCCCTCCACTTT.

The rearrangement links TRBV5-1 to TRBJ2-1; 7 bases fit TRBD2. This CDR3 contains 17 residues. V lost 0 bases, J lost 7 bases, and 13 bases stayed unmatched. The germline V gene encodes CDR1 SGHRS and CDR2 YFSETQ. The DNA for the CDR3 is TGCGCCAGCAGCTTGGGAGAGCGGGGCGGGGCGTTAAATGAGCAGTTCTTC. Its translation is CASSLGERGGALNEQFF.

This chain joins TRBV5-8 and TRBJ1-4; the D gene is possibly TRBD1 (5 bases). Deletions cut 4 bases from V and 5 bases from J, with 12 bases between. The CDR3 consists of 14 residues. CDR1 and CDR2 (germline): SGHTS, YDEGEE. CDR3 loop: CASSRDSQNEKLFF. The CDR3 DNA sequence: TGTGCCAGCAGCCGAGACAGCCAGAATGAAAAACTGTTTTTT.

This chain links TRBV5-1 with TRBJ2-5; TRBD1 matches at 7 bases. V lost 4 bases to trimming and J lost 5 bases; unmatched junction nucleotides: 8. Germline V CDR1 and CDR2: SGHRS, YFSETQ. The CDR3 has 14 residues. CDR3 bases: TGCGCCAGCAGCCCTGGACAGGAAATGGAGACCCAGTACTTC. Translated, it gives CASSPGQEMETQYF.

This chain links TRBV29-1 with TRBJ1-2; D might be TRBD1 (6 bases). From germline, CDR1 is SQVTM and CDR2 ANQGSEA. The CDR3 sequence is 17 residues long. V was shortened by 1 base and J by 9 bases, with 27 bases between the two germline ends. This CDR3 reads CSVEVMIGGLNPYRYTF. CDR3 nucleotides: TGCAGCGTTGAAGTAATGATTGGGGGCTTAAATCCTTATCGCTACACCTTC.

This chain links TRBV28 with TRBJ2-3; 14 bases match TRBD2. From germline, CDR1 is MDHEN and CDR2 SYDVKM. Losses at the gene ends were 3 bases for V and 3 bases for J; bases not matched to a gene: 2. The CDR3 is 16 residues long. CDR3 sequence (DNA): TGTGCCAGCAGTTTGGGACTAGCGGGGGCGACAGATACGCAGTATTTT. As protein: CASSLGLAGATDTQYF. Looking up the rest from reference TRBV28 and TRBJ2-3 gives the full variable domain: DVKVTQSSRYLVKRTGEKVFLECVQDMDHENMFWYRQDPGLGLRLIYFSYDVKMKEKGDIPEGYSVSREKKERFSLILESASTNQTSMYLCASSLGLAGATDTQYFGPGTRLTVL.

V and J are TRBV5-1 and TRBJ1-4; 9 bases are a match to TRBD1. Germline CDR1 reads SGHRS; CDR2 reads YFSETQ. J was trimmed by 8 bases and V by 3 bases; bases with no gene match: 5. The CDR3 has 14 amino acids. For the CDR3, the DNA is TGCGCCAGCAGCTCGGACAGGGGTGGCGAAAAACTGTTTTTT. Translating gives CASSSDRGGEKLFF.

As DNA, the CDR3 is TGTGCCACCAGCAGAGACAGGGGTCGAGCTGGGGCCAACGTCCTGACTTTC. Translating it yields CATSRDRGRAGANVLTF. J is TRBJ2-6 and V is TRBV15; tentative D call: TRBD1 (6 bases). V dropped 0 bases and J dropped 2 bases, with 11 bases sitting between them. CDR1 is LNHNV and CDR2 is YYDKDF in the germline V gene (reference sequence). The CDR3 is 17 residues long. The variable domain in full, completed from reference TRBV15 and TRBJ2-6, reads DAMVIQNPRYQVTQFGKPVTLSCSQTLNHNVMYWYQQKSSQAPKLLFHYYDKDFNNEADTPDNFQSRRPNTSFCFLDIRSPGLGDTAMYLCATSRDRGRAGANVLTFGAGSRLTVL.

J is TRBJ1-3 and V is TRBV7-9, with D tentatively TRBD1 (6 bases). Germline V gives CDR1 SEHNR, CDR2 FQNEAQ (reference sequence). Trimming left V 4 bases short and J 6 bases short, with 19 bases between. The CDR3 totals 16 residues. CDR3 loop: CASSSSWGGEKNTIYF. The CDR3 DNA is TGTGCCAGCAGCTCCTCATGGGGGGGCGAGAAAAACACCATATATTTT.

The chain joins TRBV11-2 to TRBJ2-1; 13 nucleotides line up with TRBD2. J gave up 7 bases and V 5 bases, and 5 bases lay outside the gene matches. Per germline, CDR1 SGHAT and CDR2 FQNNGV. The CDR3 is 15 residues long. In DNA, the CDR3 is TGTGCCAGCAGCCTAGGACTAGCGGGGGCGAATGAGCAGTTCTTC. This codes for CASSLGLAGANEQFF.

This clone was counted once. The J gene is TRBJ2-2, the V gene TRBV9, with 8 nucleotides matching TRBD2. This CDR3 is built from 16 residues. The germline V gene encodes CDR1 SGDLS and CDR2 YYNGEE. With 0 bases clipped from V and 3 bases from J, the junction kept 4 bases outside the gene matches. The DNA of the CDR3 is TGTGCCAGCAGCGTAGAACTAGCGGCTTACACCGGGGAGCTGTTTTTT. Translation gives CASSVELAAYTGELFF.

V and J are TRBV9 and TRBJ1-3; D is unclear. CDR3 length equals 15 residues. V shed 2 bases and J shed 0 bases, with 9 bases lying between them. Germline V gene lookup returns CDR1 SGDLS and CDR2 YYNGEE. The CDR3 region is CASSVDLRSGNTIYF. The CDR3 bases are TGTGCCAGCAGCGTCGATTTGCGCTCTGGAAACACCATATATTTT.

The V and J genes are TRBV28 and TRBJ2-1; perhaps TRBD1 as D (6 bases). V lost 6 bases and J 8 bases, leaving 20 bases between the germline ends. The CDR3 has 15 amino acids. CDR1 and CDR2 from the germline V gene are MDHEN and SYDVKM. CDR3 amino acids: CASSSGQTTSHEQFF. The CDR3 nucleotides read TGTGCCAGCAGCTCGGGACAAACCACCTCGCATGAGCAGTTCTTC.

The V gene is TRBV6-4, the J gene TRBJ2-3, with TRBD2 matching over 9 bases. The CDR3 extends over 20 amino acids. The germline V gene encodes CDR1 MRHNA and CDR2 SNTAGT. Trimming took 4 bases from V and 4 from J; bases not matched to a gene: 21. The CDR3 coding sequence is TGTGCCAGCAGTGTCCCGGACACTTCGGCCGAGCGGGGGGAGGCAGATACGCAGTATTTT. It encodes CASSVPDTSAERGEADTQYF.

The sample holds a few counts of this clone. The chain links TRBV4-1 to TRBJ1-3; D is undetermined. Trimming cost V 0 bases and J 0 bases, with 15 bases left between them. Per the germline V gene, CDR1 is MGHRA and CDR2 is YSYEKL. This CDR3 contains 18 residues. CDR3 sequence: CASSQDHFEASSGNTIYF. In DNA form, the CDR3 reads TGCGCCAGCAGCCAAGATCATTTCGAGGCATCCTCTGGAAACACCATATATTTT.

This clone has only one observation. The chain links TRBV19 to TRBJ2-7; TRBD2 aligns across 9 bases. V shed 8 bases, J shed 0 bases, and the junction held 8 bases outside the gene matches. Germline V CDR1 and CDR2: LNHDA, SQIVND (reference sequence). This CDR3 region has 15 residues. The CDR3: CASGSSGGSSYEQYF. The CDR3 DNA reads as TGTGCCAGTGGTAGTAGCGGGGGAAGCTCCTACGAGCAGTACTTC.

The chain uses TRBV28 and TRBJ1-4; unclear D gene. Deletions cut 2 bases from V and 1 base from J, with 11 bases between. Germline assignment: CDR1 MDHEN and CDR2 SYDVKM. The CDR3 spans 16 residues. CDR3: CASSLVLGRTNEKLFF. CDR3 in DNA: TGTGCCAGCAGTTTAGTCCTTGGCAGAACTAATGAAAAACTGTTTTTT.